This TCR beta chain emerged from a study of blood T cell repertoires in COVID-19. Germline V gene lookup returns CDR1 SGDLS and CDR2 YYNGEE. With V trimmed by 4 bases and J by 6 bases, 9 bases remained unmatched. CDR3 length: 16 amino acids. This table comes from immunoSEQ multiplex PCR, and its TCRdb copy is limited to in-frame clones, with some not included. The sample includes some 130,000 clones, roughly nine tenths seen only once; the top ten take about 3.5%. The sequenced material came from peripheral blood. The V call is TRBV9, the J call TRBJ1-4; the match to TRBD1 covers 10 bases. This clonotype was sampled from a middle-aged man with active COVID-19. The CDR3 here is CASSPGQGGDYEKLFF. CDR3 bases: TGTGCCAGCAGCCCTGGACAGGGGGGGGATTATGAAAAACTGTTTTTT.